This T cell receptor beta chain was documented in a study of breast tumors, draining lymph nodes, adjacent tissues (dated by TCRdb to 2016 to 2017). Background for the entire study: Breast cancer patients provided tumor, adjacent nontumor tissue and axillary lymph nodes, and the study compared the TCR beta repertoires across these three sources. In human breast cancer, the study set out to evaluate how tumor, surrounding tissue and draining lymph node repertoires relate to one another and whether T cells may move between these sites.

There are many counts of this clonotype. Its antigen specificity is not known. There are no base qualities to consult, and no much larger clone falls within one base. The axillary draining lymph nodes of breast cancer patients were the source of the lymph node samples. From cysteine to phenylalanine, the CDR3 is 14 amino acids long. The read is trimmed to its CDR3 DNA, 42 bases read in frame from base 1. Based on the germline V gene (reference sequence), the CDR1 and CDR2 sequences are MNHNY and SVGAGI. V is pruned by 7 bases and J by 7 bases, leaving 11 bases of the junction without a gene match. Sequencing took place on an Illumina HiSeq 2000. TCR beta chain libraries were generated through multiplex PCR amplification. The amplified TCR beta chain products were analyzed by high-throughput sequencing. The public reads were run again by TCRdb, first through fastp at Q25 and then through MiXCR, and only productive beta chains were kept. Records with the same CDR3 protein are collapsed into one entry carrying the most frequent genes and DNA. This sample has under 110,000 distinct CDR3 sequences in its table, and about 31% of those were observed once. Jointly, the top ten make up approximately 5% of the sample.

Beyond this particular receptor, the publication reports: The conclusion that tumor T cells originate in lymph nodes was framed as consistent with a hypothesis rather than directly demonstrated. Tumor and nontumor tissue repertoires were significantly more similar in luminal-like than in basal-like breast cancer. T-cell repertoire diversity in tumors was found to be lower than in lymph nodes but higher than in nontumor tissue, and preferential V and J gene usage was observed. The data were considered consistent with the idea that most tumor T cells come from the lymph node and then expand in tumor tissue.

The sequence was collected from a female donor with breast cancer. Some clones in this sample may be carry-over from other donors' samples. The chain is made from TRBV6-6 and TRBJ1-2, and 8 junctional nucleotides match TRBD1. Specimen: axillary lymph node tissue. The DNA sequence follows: TGTGCCAGCAACTTCGGACAGGGCGAGAGTGGCTACACCTTC. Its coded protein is CASNFGQGESGYTF.